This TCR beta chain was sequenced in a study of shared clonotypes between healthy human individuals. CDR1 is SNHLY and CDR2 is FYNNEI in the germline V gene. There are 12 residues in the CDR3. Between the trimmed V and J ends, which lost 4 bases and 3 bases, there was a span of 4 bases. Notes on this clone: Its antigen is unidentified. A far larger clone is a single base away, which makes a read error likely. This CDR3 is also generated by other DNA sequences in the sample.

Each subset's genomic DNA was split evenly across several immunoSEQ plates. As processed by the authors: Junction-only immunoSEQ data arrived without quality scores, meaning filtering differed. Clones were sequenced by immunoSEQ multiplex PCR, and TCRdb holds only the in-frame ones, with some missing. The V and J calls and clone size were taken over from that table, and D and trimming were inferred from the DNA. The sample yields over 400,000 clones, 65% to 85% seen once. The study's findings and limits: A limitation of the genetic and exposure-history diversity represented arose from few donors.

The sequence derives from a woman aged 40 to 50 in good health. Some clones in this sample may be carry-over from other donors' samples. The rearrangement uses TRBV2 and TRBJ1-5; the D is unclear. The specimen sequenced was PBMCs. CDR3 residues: CASSANNQPQHF. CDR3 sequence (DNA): TGTGCCAGCAGTGCTAACAATCAGCCCCAGCATTTT. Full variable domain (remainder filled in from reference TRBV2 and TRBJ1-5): EPEVTQTPSHQVTQMGQEVILRCVPISNHLYFYWYRQILGQKVEFLVSFYNNEISEKSEIFDDQFSVERPDGSNFTLKIRSTKLEDSAMYFCASSANNQPQHFGDGTRLSIL.